A selection of T cell receptor beta chains follows, all from one sample in a study of cytomegalovirus exposure and HLA in healthy donors. Sequenced by immunoSEQ multiplex PCR; TCRdb stores in-frame clones only, minus some. Of over 100,000 clones in the sample, around 75% were seen once. Source material: PBMCs. These receptors all come from a woman aged 30 to 39 in good health and CMV-seronegative. Both conserved end residues are part of each CDR3. The D gene is left open where the match is weak. Clone size is not always given. Where it is, it says once, few, many or a class for expanded clones.

-,TRBV2,TRBJ2-7,TRBD1,TGTGCCAGCAGTGAAAGAACGGGACAGGGGTACGAGCAGTACTTC,CASSERTGQGYEQYF
-,TRBV5-1,TRBJ2-1,TRBD2,TGCGCCAGCAGCACCGACAGGGACTGGGCGACTAGCGGGTATGTGATAAATGAGCAGTTCTTC,CASSTDRDWATSGYVINEQFF
-,TRBV14,TRBJ1-2,-,TGTGCCAGCAGCCACGGAGCTAACTATGGCTACACCTTC,CASSHGANYGYTF
-,TRBV2,TRBJ1-1,-,TGTGCCAGCCAGGAACATACTGAAGCTTTCTTT,CASQEHTEAFF
few,TRBV5-8,TRBJ1-4,-,TGTGCCAGCAGCTTGAGGGGAGGGGAAAAACTGTTTTTT,CASSLRGGEKLFF
-,TRBV6-1,TRBJ1-5,-,TGTGCCAGCAGACTCCAACCCGATATGGCCCAGCATTTT,CASRLQPDMAQHF
-,TRBV19,TRBJ2-3,-,TGTGCCAGTAGTATAGGCAGGGGTGTGGCAGATACGCAGTATTTT,CASSIGRGVADTQYF
few,TRBV2,TRBJ1-1,-,TGTGCCAGCAGTGAACGGGGATGGAACACTGAAGCTTTCTTT,CASSERGWNTEAFF
-,TRBV30,TRBJ2-1,-,TGTGCCTGGAGTGGACTAGAGCAGTTCTTC,CAWSGLEQFF
-,TRBV5-1,TRBJ1-2,-,TGCGCCAGCAGCTTGGGAACAGCCCTGTATGGCTACACCTTC,CASSLGTALYGYTF
-,TRBV6-4,TRBJ2-2,-,TGTGCCAGCAGTGGAGCTCGTGACACCGGGGAGCTGTTTTTT,CASSGARDTGELFF
-,TRBV18,TRBJ1-2,TRBD1,TGTGCCAGCTCCCAGGGGGAAAACTATGGCTACACCTTC,CASSQGENYGYTF
-,TRBV5-1,TRBJ2-2,-,TGCGCCAGCAGCTTGGCCGTGACAGAGAACACCGGGGAGCTGTTTTTT,CASSLAVTENTGELFF
few,TRBV7-2,TRBJ2-2,-,TGTGCCAGCAGCTCCCGGGAGAAGAACACCGGGGAGCTGTTTTTT,CASSSREKNTGELFF
-,TRBV6-4,TRBJ1-1,-,TGTGCCAGCAGTGACGGGAGGGACACTGAAGCTTTCTTT,CASSDGRDTEAFF
-,TRBV13,TRBJ1-1,TRBD1,TGTGCCAGCAGCTCTGCCACCGGGACAGGAGCTTTCTTT,CASSSATGTGAFF
-,TRBV27,TRBJ1-2,-,TGTGCCAGCAGTTTAGGCGACAGCGCAATTTATGGCTACACCTTC,CASSLGDSAIYGYTF
-,TRBV9,TRBJ1-1,-,TGTGCCAGCAGCGAGGGGCTCGCTACGTTGAACACTGAAGCTTTCTTT,CASSEGLATLNTEAFF
-,TRBV4-1,TRBJ2-1,-,TGCGCCAGCAGCCAAGAGAGCTATAGCTACAATGAGCAGTTCTTC,CASSQESYSYNEQFF
once,TRBV25-1,TRBJ1-4,-,TGTGCCAGCAGTGAAAGCGCCAGGGGACTACTTAATGAAAAACTGTTTTTT,CASSESARGLLNEKLFF
few,TRBV11-2,TRBJ2-1,TRBD2,TGTGCCAGCAGCTTAAGGCCCACAAGCGGGGGGGCCAATGAGCAGTTCTTC,CASSLRPTSGGANEQFF
-,TRBV11-2,TRBJ2-7,-,TGTGCCAGCAGCTTAGCAGGTTTATCTTACGAGCAGTACTTC,CASSLAGLSYEQYF
few,TRBV2,TRBJ2-2,TRBD1,TGTGCCAGCCCGAAACCATGGGACAGGGATGAGGGTCGAACCGGGGAGCTGTTTTTT,CASPKPWDRDEGRTGELFF
-,TRBV6-5,TRBJ1-6,-,TGTGCCAGCAGTAACAGTCCTCGGACCCTCCACTTT,CASSNSPRTLHF
-,TRBV9,TRBJ2-1,TRBD2,TGTGCCAGCAGCGTCTCGGGGGGGAAGCATGAGCAGTTCTTC,CASSVSGGKHEQFF
-,TRBV5-1,TRBJ1-1,-,TGCGCCAGCAGCTCCTTAGGGGAATCGTCTTTCATGAACACTGAAGCTTTCTTT,CASSSLGESSFMNTEAFF
-,TRBV29-1,TRBJ1-3,-,TGCAGCGTTGGTACGGTTGGAAACACCATATATTTT,CSVGTVGNTIYF
-,TRBV30,TRBJ1-1,-,TGTGCCTGGAGTCCTCCAGGGAGGAAGTACACTGAAGCTTTCTTT,CAWSPPGRKYTEAFF
-,TRBV13,TRBJ2-6,TRBD2,TGTGCCAGCCCCGGCGGGGGTATCTCTGGGGCCAACGTCCTGACTTTC,CASPGGGISGANVLTF
-,TRBV30,TRBJ2-5,TRBD2,TGTGCCTGGAGCATCCCGGGACTAGAAGAGACCCAGTACTTC,CAWSIPGLEETQYF
-,TRBV6-1,TRBJ1-5,TRBD1,TGTGCCAGCAGTGAAGAGGACAGGTCTCATCAGCCCCAGCATTTT,CASSEEDRSHQPQHF
few,TRBV6-5,TRBJ1-1,TRBD1,TGTGCCAGCAGTTTCCGACAGGGGAAAGGAGCTTTCTTT,CASSFRQGKGAFF